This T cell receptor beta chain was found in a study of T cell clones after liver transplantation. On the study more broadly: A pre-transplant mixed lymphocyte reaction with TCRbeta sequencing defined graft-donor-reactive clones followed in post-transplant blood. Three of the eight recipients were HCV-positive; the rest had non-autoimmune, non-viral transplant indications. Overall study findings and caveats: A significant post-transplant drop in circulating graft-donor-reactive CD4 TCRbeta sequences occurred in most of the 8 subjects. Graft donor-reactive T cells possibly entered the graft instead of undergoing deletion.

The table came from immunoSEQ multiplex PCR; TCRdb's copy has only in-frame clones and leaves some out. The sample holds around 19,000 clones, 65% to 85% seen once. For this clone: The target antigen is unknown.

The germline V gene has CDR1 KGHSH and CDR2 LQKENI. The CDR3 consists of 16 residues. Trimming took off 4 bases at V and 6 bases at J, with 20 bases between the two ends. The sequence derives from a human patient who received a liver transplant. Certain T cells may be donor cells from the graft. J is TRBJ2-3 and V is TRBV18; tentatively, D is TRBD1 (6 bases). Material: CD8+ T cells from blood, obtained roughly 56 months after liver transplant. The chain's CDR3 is CASSLTLDSLADTQYF. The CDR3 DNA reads TGTGCCAGCTCACTCACCCTGGACAGCCTCGCGGATACGCAGTATTTT.